This TCR beta chain is drawn from a study of response to subunit inactivated influenza vaccine. CDR3 size: 14 residues. In germline, CDR1 is DFQATT, CDR2 SNEGSKA (reference sequence). V dropped 1 base and J dropped 0 bases, with 8 bases sitting between them. As concerns this clonotype: The antigen is undetermined.

Whole-study findings and limits: Few additional T cells are recruited per seasonal influenza vaccination, authors suggested.

TCRdb used MiXCR to reprocess the RT-PCR reads, holding one entry per CDR3 protein. Of roughly 710,000 distinct CDR3 sequences detected, 14% appear once; the ten largest clones hold 6.5% to 8%. Sequencing was performed on PBMCs from blood, taken approximately 15 days before vaccination. This TCR was recovered from a man aged 45-65 years who received an inactivated influenza vaccine. The genes are TRBV20-1 and TRBJ2-3, with D tentatively TRBD1 (6 bases). Here the CDR3 DNA reads TGCAGTGCTAGAGGACAGGCTAGCACAGATACGCAGTATTTT. It encodes CSARGQASTDTQYF.